One and the same sample provided the 21 T cell receptor beta chains below, sequenced in a study of T-cell reconstitution after alpha-beta-depleted transplantation in children. During its preparation, the TCRbeta library received unique molecular identifiers. TCRdb used MiXCR to reprocess the PCR reads, holding one entry per CDR3 protein. Of 700,000 to 850,000 distinct CDR3 sequences in the sample, less than 20% are singletons; the top ten hold just under 5%. Sequenced material: PBMCs, mostly from graft donor cells, taken 360 days after TCRalphabeta/CD19-depleted stem cell transplant. The receptors originated from a male patient under 18 who had a stem cell transplant for acute lymphoblastic leukemia, so the T cells may come from the graft donor.

In this sample, this clonotype turned up a few times. The chain joins TRBV3-1 to TRBJ2-3; a weak D match, TRBD2 (6 bases). Looked up from germline, CDR1 is LGHDT and CDR2 is YNNKEL (reference sequence). The CDR3 totals 14 residues. Trimming pared 4 bases from V and 4 bases from J, leaving 12 bases between. The CDR3 is CASSPPGDADTQYF. The CDR3 DNA sequence: TGTGCCAGCAGCCCCCCGGGGGACGCAGATACGCAGTATTTT.

This clonotype has just a few counts. CDR3 nucleotides: TGTGCCAGCAGCTCCATCACTAGCGGAGCTAACAATGAGCAGTTCTTC. Its translation is CASSSITSGANNEQFF. The rearrangement joins TRBV7-3 to TRBJ2-1; 8 bases fit TRBD2. V lost 4 bases, J lost 5 bases, and 10 bases stayed unmatched. Germline V gene sequence: CDR1 SGHTA, CDR2 FQGTGA. The CDR3 is 16 amino acids.

This clonotype was recorded a few times. The rearrangement links TRBV11-2 to TRBJ1-1; no reliable D call. CDR3 length: 13 amino acids. Between the trimmed V and J ends, which lost 2 bases and 10 bases, there was a span of 14 bases. The germline gives CDR1 SGHAT, CDR2 FQNNGV. DNA of the CDR3: TGTGCCAGCAGCTTACGTTCATTGTTAAGAGCTTTCTTT. Translation: CASSLRSLLRAFF. The full variable domain, completed using reference TRBV11-2 and TRBJ1-1, is EAGVAQSPRYKIIEKRQSVAFWCNPISGHATLYWYQQILGQGPKLLIQFQNNGVVDDSQLPKDRFSAERLKGVDSTLKIQPAKLEDSAVYLCASSLRSLLRAFFGQGTRLTVV.

The chain employs TRBV5-1 and TRBJ2-3, with 10 bases matching TRBD1. In germline, CDR1 is SGHRS, CDR2 YFSETQ. The CDR3 sequence is 19 residues long. The V segment lost 4 bases and the J segment 5 bases; nucleotides outside the gene matches: 19. CDR3 coding DNA: TGCGCCAGCAGCACCTCCGGGACAGGGGCCCTTAGCGGAGTAGATACGCAGTATTTT. Translating gives CASSTSGTGALSGVDTQYF.

The CDR3 DNA follows: TGTGCCAGCAGTTTAGGTTCGTCAGGGGAAGCTTTCTTT. This codes for CASSLGSSGEAFF. The chain uses TRBV27 and TRBJ1-1, with a weak D call TRBD1 (5 bases). Germline lookup yields CDR1 MNHEY and CDR2 SMNVEV (reference sequence). Trimming took off 2 bases at V and 8 bases at J, with 12 bases between the two ends. This CDR3 contains 13 residues.

This clonotype was seen a handful of times. One junction end disagrees with the germline gene, perhaps due to a read error. The gene calls are TRBV7-3 and TRBJ2-4; TRBD2 matches 13 bases. The germline V gene encodes CDR1 SGHTA and CDR2 FQGTGA. The CDR3 is made up of 16 amino acids. CDR3 bases: TGTGCCAGCAGCCTAACGGGACTAGCGGGGAGGGACATTCAGTACTTC. Translated, it gives CASSLTGLAGRDIQYF.

The V and J genes are TRBV10-3 and TRBJ1-1, with D unresolved. The CDR3 is 13 residues long. Per germline, CDR1 ENHRY and CDR2 SYGVKD. The ends were cut back, 1 base at V and 6 bases at J, with 9 bases in the middle. CDR3 sequence: CAISEWSRSEAFF. In DNA form, the CDR3 reads TGTGCCATCAGTGAGTGGAGCAGATCTGAAGCTTTCTTT.

This clonotype has only a few counts. The V gene is TRBV21-1, the J gene TRBJ2-5; TRBD2, as called in the table, went unchecked against the DNA. TRBV21-1 has pseudogene status. This CDR3 is 17 amino acids long. The CDR3 loop reads CASTEVVAGGPMETQYF. The CDR3 DNA reads as TGTGCCAGCACCGAGGTAGTCGCGGGAGGGCCCATGGAGACCCAGTACTTC.

As for this clonotype: At one end, the junction sequence differs from germline, possibly due to a read error. The V gene is TRBV27, the J gene TRBJ2-7; D may be TRBD1 (6 bases). The germline gives CDR1 MNHEY, CDR2 SMNVEV (reference sequence). The CDR3 consists of 12 residues. This CDR3 reads CASSFSGAETVF. For the CDR3, the DNA is TGTGCCAGCAGTTTTTCAGGGGCAGAGACGGTCTTC.

This clonotype was counted only a few times. The chain links TRBV12-3 or TRBV12-4 to TRBJ2-7; D is perhaps TRBD1 or TRBD2 (6 bases each). Trimming pared 6 bases from V and 0 bases from J, leaving 15 bases between. The CDR3 is 15 amino acids. Here the CDR3 reads CASRSPGGYSYEQYF. The DNA for the CDR3 is TGTGCCAGCAGGTCCCCCGGGGGCTACTCCTACGAGCAGTACTTC.

This clonotype was seen more than once but under ten times. The V call is TRBV6-5, the J call TRBJ2-5, with D tentatively TRBD2 (5 bases). V lost 5 bases and J lost 5, with 12 bases in between. CDR1 and CDR2 (germline): MNHEY, SVGAGI. The CDR3 sequence is 13 residues long. This chain's CDR3 is CASSIPGGETQYF. The CDR3 DNA reads TGTGCCAGCAGTATCCCGGGCGGGGAGACCCAGTACTTC.

This clonotype occurred a few times. The chain combines TRBV25-1 with TRBJ2-1; the D gene is possibly TRBD2 (8 bases). The V gene lost 8 bases and the J gene lost 8 bases, with 13 bases spanning the gap. The CDR3 loop spans 12 amino acids. In germline, CDR1 is MGHDK, CDR2 SYGVNS. The CDR3 here is CASSGRGHEQFF. As DNA, the CDR3 is TGTGCCAGCTCCGGGAGGGGGCATGAGCAGTTCTTC.

The J gene is TRBJ2-1, the V gene TRBV11-1; TRBD2 agrees at 10 bases. This CDR3 comprises 16 residues. From germline, CDR1 is SGHAT and CDR2 FQDESV (reference sequence). V was clipped by 5 bases and J by 10 bases; unmatched bases: 14. The CDR3 DNA is TGTGCCAGCAGCCCCCCGGGTCTAGCGGGAGTAGAGGAGCAGTTCTTC. Translating it yields CASSPPGLAGVEEQFF.

This clonotype was seen a few times. V is TRBV6-1 and J is TRBJ2-2; maybe TRBD2 (5 bases). Germline values: CDR1 MNHNS, CDR2 SASEGT. The CDR3 extends over 20 amino acids. Trimming cost V 6 bases and J 3 bases, with 29 bases left between them. CDR3 nucleotide sequence: TGTGCCAGCAGGGGAAGCGGATACCCTCGGACGCCTGTTGACACCGGGGAGCTGTTTTTT. Translation: CASRGSGYPRTPVDTGELFF.

The sample holds many counts of this clonotype. The genes are TRBV5-6 and TRBJ2-7; TRBD2 matches at 8 bases. The trim removed 1 base at V and 6 bases at J, leaving 6 bases unmatched. CDR3 length equals 14 residues. The germline gives CDR1 SGHDT, CDR2 YYEEEE. As DNA, the CDR3 is TGTGCCAGCAGCTTGCCGGGAGGGCCTGCCGAGCAGTACTTC. Its translation is CASSLPGGPAEQYF.

The chain uses TRBV7-2 and TRBJ2-7; D remains ambiguous. Germline assignment: CDR1 SGHTA and CDR2 FQGNSA. This CDR3 has 12 residues. V dropped 2 bases and J dropped 5 bases, with 7 bases sitting between them. The CDR3 DNA reads as TGTGCCAGCAGCTTAATCGCTCACGAGCAGTACTTC. Its protein is CASSLIAHEQYF.

V and J are TRBV3-1 and TRBJ1-1; no clear D gene. Per germline, CDR1 LGHDT and CDR2 YNNKEL (reference sequence). The CDR3 has 12 amino acids. Deletions cut 1 base from V and 11 bases from J, with 11 bases between. This chain's CDR3 is CASSQVGHMAFF. CDR3 DNA: TGTGCCAGCAGCCAAGTAGGGCATATGGCTTTCTTT.

The chain uses TRBV12-3 or TRBV12-4 and TRBJ2-3; TRBD1 matches at 12 bases. The CDR3 has 18 residues. With 3 bases clipped from V and 0 bases from J, the junction kept 7 bases outside the gene matches. CDR3 sequence: CASSLGDRGLPSTDTQYF. The DNA for the CDR3 is TGTGCCAGCAGTTTGGGGGACAGGGGGCTTCCAAGCACAGATACGCAGTATTTT.

This clonotype occurred many times. The chain employs TRBV12-3 or TRBV12-4 and TRBJ2-5, with D perhaps matching TRBD2 (5 bases). The V gene lost 5 bases and the J gene lost 1 base, with 14 bases spanning the gap. The CDR3 is 15 residues long. In DNA form, the CDR3 reads TGTGCCAGCAGTGCCCAAAGAACTAGCCAAGAGACCCAGTACTTC. Encoded protein: CASSAQRTSQETQYF.

This clonotype was found a few times. This chain connects TRBV10-3 to TRBJ2-1; D gene ambiguous. The V gene lost 10 bases and the J gene lost 4 bases, with 14 bases spanning the gap. Germline V CDR1 and CDR2: ENHRY, SYGVKD. The CDR3 has 13 residues. The CDR3 DNA is TGTGCCACCCGGACGGAAATGTACAATGAGCAGTTCTTC. This codes for CATRTEMYNEQFF.

This chain links TRBV4-2 with TRBJ1-1; TRBD1 agrees at 7 bases. The CDR3 spans 15 residues. The germline V gene encodes CDR1 LGHNA and CDR2 YNFKEQ. J gave up 3 bases and V 1 base, and 5 bases lay outside the gene matches. This CDR3 is CASSQVATGDTEAFF. The CDR3 nucleotides read TGTGCCAGCAGCCAAGTGGCCACAGGGGACACTGAAGCTTTCTTT.